This T cell receptor (beta chain) came from a study of regulatory T cells in long-lasting Graves disease. This clonotype appeared a few times. Its specificity is not known. An end of the junction differs from the germline gene, which may be a read error. CDR3 regions were amplified by Arm-PCR using iRepertoire HTBI primers to build TCR beta libraries. MiXCR, run by TCRdb on the multiplex PCR reads, gives a single entry per CDR3 protein. The data contain approximately 400,000 distinct CDR3 sequences, roughly 24% of them seen just once; the ten biggest clones take up less than 30%. Findings and caveats of the study: When disease was persistent, TRBV28, TRBJ1-2 and TRBJ2-5 were the favored segments.

The time point was: persistent/refractory GD, antithyroid drugs over 5 years with positive TRAb. The authors made the TCR library using RNA they extracted from PBMCs. Peripheral blood, around 9.7 milliliters per patient, was collected in EDTA tubes. Per germline, CDR1 SNHLY and CDR2 FYNNEI. There are 12 residues in the CDR3. The clonotype comes from a woman in her forties with Graves disease. This sequence joins TRBV2 and TRBJ1-2, with D possibly matching TRBD1 (5 bases). The source was peripheral blood mononuclear cells (PBMCs), collected when the disease was refractory, from a patient treated with antithyroid drugs. CDR3 residues: CAGSRDSGGYTF. CDR3 nucleotides: TGTGCCGGCAGTAGGGACTCGGGAGGCTACACCTTC. Looking up the rest from reference TRBV2 and TRBJ1-2 gives the full variable domain: EPEVTQTPSHQVTQMGQEVILRCVPISNHLYFYWYRQILGQKVEFLVSFYNNEISEKSEIFDDQFSVERPDGSNFTLKIRSTKLEDSAMYFCAGSRDSGGYTFGSGTRLTVV.